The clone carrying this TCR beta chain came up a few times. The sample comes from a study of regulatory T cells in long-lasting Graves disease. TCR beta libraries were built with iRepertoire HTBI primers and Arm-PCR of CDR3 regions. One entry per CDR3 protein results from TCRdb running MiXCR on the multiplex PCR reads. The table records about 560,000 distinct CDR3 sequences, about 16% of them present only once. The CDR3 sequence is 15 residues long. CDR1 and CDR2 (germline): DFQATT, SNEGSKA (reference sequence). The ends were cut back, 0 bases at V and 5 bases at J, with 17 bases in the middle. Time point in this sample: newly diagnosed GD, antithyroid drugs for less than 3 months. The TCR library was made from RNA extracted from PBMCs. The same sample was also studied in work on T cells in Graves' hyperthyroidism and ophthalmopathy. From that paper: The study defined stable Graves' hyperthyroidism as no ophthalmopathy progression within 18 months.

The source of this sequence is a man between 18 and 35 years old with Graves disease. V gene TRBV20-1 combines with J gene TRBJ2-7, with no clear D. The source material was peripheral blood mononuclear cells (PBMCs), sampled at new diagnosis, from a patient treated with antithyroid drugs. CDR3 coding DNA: TGCAGTGCTAGAGATAGGCACAGCATTGCCCACGAGCAGTACTTC. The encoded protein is CSARDRHSIAHEQYF.